One TCR beta chain is described in this entry. Cohort placement rested on clinical history that participants reported themselves. These data belong to a study of blood T cell repertoires in COVID-19. Study details: Samples came from the United States, Italy and Spain, spanning acute and convalescent COVID-19.

This CDR3 region has 17 residues. The trim removed 3 bases at V and 7 bases at J, leaving 15 bases unmatched. CDR1 SGHTA and CDR2 FQGTGA come from the germline V gene. Produced via immunoSEQ multiplex PCR; TCRdb's table is partial and in-frame only. Counted here are a few hundred thousand clones, approximately 86% occurring once; the ten biggest clones make up around 4.4%. J is TRBJ2-1 and V is TRBV7-3, with TRBD2 identical over 7 bases. This clonotype was obtained from a woman in her thirties or forties with acute COVID-19. The sequencing input was PBMCs or T cells enriched from blood (not recorded which). CDR3 DNA sequence: TGTGCCAGCAGCTTTGATTCTGGACTAGAGGGTAGGAATGAGCAGTTCTTC. Its translation: CASSFDSGLEGRNEQFF.